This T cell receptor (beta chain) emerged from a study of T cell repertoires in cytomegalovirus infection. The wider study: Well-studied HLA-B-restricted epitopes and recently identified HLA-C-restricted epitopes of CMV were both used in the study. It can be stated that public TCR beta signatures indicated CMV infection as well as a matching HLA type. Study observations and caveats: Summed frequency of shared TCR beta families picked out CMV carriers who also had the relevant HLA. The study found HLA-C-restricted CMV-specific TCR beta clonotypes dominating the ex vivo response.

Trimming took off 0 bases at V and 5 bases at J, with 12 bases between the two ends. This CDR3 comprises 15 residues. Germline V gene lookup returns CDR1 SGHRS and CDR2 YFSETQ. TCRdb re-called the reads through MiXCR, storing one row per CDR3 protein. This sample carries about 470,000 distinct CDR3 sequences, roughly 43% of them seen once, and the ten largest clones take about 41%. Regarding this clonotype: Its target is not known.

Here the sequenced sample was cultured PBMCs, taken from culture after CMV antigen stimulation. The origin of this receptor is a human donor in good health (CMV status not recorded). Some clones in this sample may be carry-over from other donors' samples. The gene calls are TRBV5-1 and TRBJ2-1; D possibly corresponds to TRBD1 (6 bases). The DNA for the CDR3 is TGCGCCAGCAGCTTGGGGACAGACCCCGACAATGAGCAGTTCTTC. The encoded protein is CASSLGTDPDNEQFF.